The 8 T cell receptor beta chains below come from one sample, sequenced in a study of blood T cell repertoires in COVID-19. The data were produced by immunoSEQ multiplex PCR, yet TCRdb's version contains in-frame clones alone and is incomplete. The sample yields about 210,000 clones, around 87% seen once. Input material: PBMCs or T cells enriched from blood (not recorded which). Receptors originate from a man under 40 in a cohort exposed to, infected with or recovered from COVID-19 (not recorded which).

The chain employs TRBV14 and TRBJ2-1; no reliable D call. The CDR3 is 16 residues long. CDR1 is SGHDN and CDR2 is FVKESK in the germline V gene. Trimming stripped 3 bases from V and 2 bases from J, with 14 bases between. The chain's CDR3 is CASSHKSGFTYNEQFF. The CDR3 DNA is TGTGCCAGCAGCCACAAGTCCGGGTTTACCTACAATGAGCAGTTCTTC.

This chain connects TRBV19 to TRBJ2-5, with 9 bases aligning to TRBD2. Germline CDR1 is LNHDA and CDR2 is SQIVND (reference sequence). Unmatched junction bases numbered 11, after V lost 4 bases and J lost 5 bases. There are 16 residues in the CDR3. The chain's CDR3 is CASSSSGVAGVETQYF. CDR3 DNA: TGTGCCAGTAGTAGTTCGGGGGTAGCGGGAGTTGAGACCCAGTACTTC.

The V gene is TRBV6-5, the J gene TRBJ2-5, with 9 bases that match TRBD2. The germline V gene encodes CDR1 MNHEY and CDR2 SVGAGI. The V gene end was trimmed by 4 bases and the J gene end by 1 base; junction bases not matched to a gene: 4. The CDR3 loop spans 15 amino acids. The CDR3 here is CASSSLAGPQETQYF. CDR3 coding DNA: TGTGCCAGCAGTTCGCTAGCGGGACCCCAAGAGACCCAGTACTTC.

This chain joins TRBV11-2 and TRBJ2-7, with 8 bases matching TRBD2. CDR3 length: 17 residues. Germline trimming cut 5 bases from V and 1 base from J; bases unmatched to any gene: 13. Per germline, CDR1 SGHAT and CDR2 FQNNGV. CDR3 sequence reads: CASSLMELAERSYEQYF. CDR3 DNA: TGTGCCAGCAGCCTTATGGAACTAGCGGAGCGTTCCTACGAGCAGTACTTC.

This clone was counted only a few times. The chain couples TRBV7-9 to TRBJ2-7; D possibly corresponds to TRBD2 (7 bases). Germline V lookup: CDR1 SEHNR, CDR2 FQNEAQ (reference sequence). Trimming removed 5 bases from V and 3 bases from J, with 14 bases in between. The CDR3 totals 14 residues. CDR3 DNA sequence: TGTGCCAGCAGCGGGCAGCGGGACAACTACGAGCAGTACTTC. Translation: CASSGQRDNYEQYF.

The table lists this clone with a count of one. The genes are TRBV29-1 and TRBJ2-1; D might be TRBD2 (5 bases). The CDR3 has 13 residues. CDR1 and CDR2 (germline): SQVTM, ANQGSEA. The V end lost 6 bases, the J end lost 13 bases, and 22 bases lay between the germline ends. This CDR3 reads CSVPTTRDSFQFF. The CDR3 coding sequence is TGCAGCGTGCCAACCACTAGAGATAGTTTCCAGTTCTTC.

This clone has more than one count but fewer than ten. This chain uses TRBV3-1 (or the pseudogene TRBV3-2) with TRBJ1-3; D is unclear. Trimming left V 2 bases short and J 0 bases short, with 5 bases between. Per germline, CDR1 LGHDT and CDR2 YNNKEL (reference sequence). There are 14 residues in the CDR3. CDR3 loop: CASSQIGSGNTIYF. The CDR3 nucleotides read TGTGCCAGCAGCCAAATCGGCTCTGGAAACACCATATATTTT.

The chain combines TRBV4-1 with TRBJ1-2; 7 bases agree with TRBD1. The germline V gene encodes CDR1 MGHRA and CDR2 YSYEKL. Losses at the gene ends were 4 bases for V and 0 bases for J; bases not matched to a gene: 23. The CDR3 contains 21 residues. CDR3 loop: CASSPATQTRDRYRANYGYTF. The CDR3 DNA reads TGCGCCAGCAGCCCAGCAACCCAAACCCGGGACAGATATCGGGCTAACTATGGCTACACCTTC.